The clone carrying this T cell receptor beta chain showed up just a few times. No antigen is known for it. The authors incorporated unique molecular identifiers into the TCR beta cDNA libraries. TCRdb itself ran the PCR reads through MiXCR, one entry per CDR3 protein. The sample lists approximately 630,000 distinct CDR3 sequences; around 64% were seen once. CDR1 is SGHRS and CDR2 is YFSETQ in the germline V gene. The CDR3 has 15 residues. V shed 4 bases and J 5 bases; nucleotides not matched to a gene: 7. The data were obtained in a study of post-analysis software for immune sequencing data. General study findings and limits: Patients had higher frequencies than controls of about five TRBV segments, including TRBV5-6, TRBV5-1 and TRBV20-1.

Sequences were obtained from blood. This TCR derives from a girl aged 2 to 9 with multiple sclerosis. The chain uses TRBV5-1 and TRBJ2-5, with 11 bases fitting TRBD2. The CDR3: CASSVSGRAEETQYF. CDR3 nucleotide sequence: TGCGCCAGCAGCGTTAGCGGGAGGGCCGAGGAGACCCAGTACTTC.